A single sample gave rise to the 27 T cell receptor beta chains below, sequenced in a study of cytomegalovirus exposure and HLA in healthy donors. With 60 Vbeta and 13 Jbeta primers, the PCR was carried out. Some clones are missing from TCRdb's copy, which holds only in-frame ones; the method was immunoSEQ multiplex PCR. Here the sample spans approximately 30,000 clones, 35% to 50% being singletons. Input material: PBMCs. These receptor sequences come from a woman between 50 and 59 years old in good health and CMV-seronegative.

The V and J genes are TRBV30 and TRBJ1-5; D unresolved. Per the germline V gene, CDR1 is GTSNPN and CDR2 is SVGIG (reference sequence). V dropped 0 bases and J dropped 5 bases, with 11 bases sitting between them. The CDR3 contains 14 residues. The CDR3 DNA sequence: TGTGCCTGGAGTGTAGGACGGCGGGATCAGCCCCAGCATTTT. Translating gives CAWSVGRRDQPQHF.

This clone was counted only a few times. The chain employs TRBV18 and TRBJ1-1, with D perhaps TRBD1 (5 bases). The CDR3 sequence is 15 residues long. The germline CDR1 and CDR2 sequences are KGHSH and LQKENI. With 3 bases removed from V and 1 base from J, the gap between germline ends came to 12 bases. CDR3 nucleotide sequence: TGTGCCAGCTCACCCGGGGGAGGTGGGAACACTGAAGCTTTCTTT. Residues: CASSPGGGGNTEAFF.

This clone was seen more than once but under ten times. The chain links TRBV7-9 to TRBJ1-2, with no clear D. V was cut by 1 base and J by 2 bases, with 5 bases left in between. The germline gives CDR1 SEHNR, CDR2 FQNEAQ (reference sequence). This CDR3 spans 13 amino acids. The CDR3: CASSLGMNYGYTF. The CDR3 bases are TGTGCCAGCAGCTTAGGTATGAACTATGGCTACACCTTC.

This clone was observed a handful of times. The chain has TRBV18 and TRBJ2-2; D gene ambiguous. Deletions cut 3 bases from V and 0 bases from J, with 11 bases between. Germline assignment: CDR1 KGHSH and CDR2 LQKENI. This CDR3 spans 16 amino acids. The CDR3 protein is CASSPRDTANTGELFF. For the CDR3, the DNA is TGTGCCAGCTCACCGCGCGACACCGCGAACACCGGGGAGCTGTTTTTT. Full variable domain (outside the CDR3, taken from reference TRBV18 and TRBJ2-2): NAGVMQNPRHLVRRRGQEARLRCSPMKGHSHVYWYRQLPEEGLKFMVYLQKENIIDESGMPKERFSAEFPKEGPSILRIQQVVRGDSAAYFCASSPRDTANTGELFFGEGSRLTVL.

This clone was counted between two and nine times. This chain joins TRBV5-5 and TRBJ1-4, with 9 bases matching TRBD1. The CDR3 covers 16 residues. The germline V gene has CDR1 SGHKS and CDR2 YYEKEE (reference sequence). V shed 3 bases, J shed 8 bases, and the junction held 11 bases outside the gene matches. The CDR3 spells CASSSRGDRDREKLFF. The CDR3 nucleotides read TGTGCCAGCAGCTCGAGGGGGGACAGGGATCGCGAAAAACTGTTTTTT.

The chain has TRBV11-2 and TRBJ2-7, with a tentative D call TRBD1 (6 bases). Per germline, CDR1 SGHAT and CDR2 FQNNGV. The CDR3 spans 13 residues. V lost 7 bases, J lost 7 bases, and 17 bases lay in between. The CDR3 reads CASTKVQGGEQYF. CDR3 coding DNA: TGTGCCAGCACCAAAGTACAGGGTGGGGAGCAGTACTTC.

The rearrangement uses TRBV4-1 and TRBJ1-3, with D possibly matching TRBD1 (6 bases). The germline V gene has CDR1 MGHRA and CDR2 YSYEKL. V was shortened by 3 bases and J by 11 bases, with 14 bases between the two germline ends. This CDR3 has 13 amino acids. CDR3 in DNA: TGCGCCAGCAGCCAGGAACAGGGATTAGCCATATATTTT. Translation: CASSQEQGLAIYF.

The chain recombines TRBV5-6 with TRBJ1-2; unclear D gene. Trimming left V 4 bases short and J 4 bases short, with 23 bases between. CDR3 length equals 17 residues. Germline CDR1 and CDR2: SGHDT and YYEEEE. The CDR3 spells CASSPRSRNSLGYGYTF. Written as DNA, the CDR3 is TGTGCCAGCAGCCCTCGGAGTCGGAATTCTTTGGGCTATGGCTACACCTTC.

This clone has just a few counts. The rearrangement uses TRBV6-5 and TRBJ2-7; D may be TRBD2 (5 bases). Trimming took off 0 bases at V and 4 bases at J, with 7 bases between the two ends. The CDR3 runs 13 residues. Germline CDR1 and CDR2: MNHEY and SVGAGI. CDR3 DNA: TGTGCCAGCAGTTACTCGAGAGGGTACGAGCAGTACTTC. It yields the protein CASSYSRGYEQYF.

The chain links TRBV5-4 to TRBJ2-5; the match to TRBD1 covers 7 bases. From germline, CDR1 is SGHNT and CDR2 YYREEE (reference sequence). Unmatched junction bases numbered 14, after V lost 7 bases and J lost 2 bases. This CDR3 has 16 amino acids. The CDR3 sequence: CASGTRQGLGQETQYF. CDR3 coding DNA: TGTGCCAGCGGAACTCGACAGGGTCTGGGGCAAGAGACCCAGTACTTC.

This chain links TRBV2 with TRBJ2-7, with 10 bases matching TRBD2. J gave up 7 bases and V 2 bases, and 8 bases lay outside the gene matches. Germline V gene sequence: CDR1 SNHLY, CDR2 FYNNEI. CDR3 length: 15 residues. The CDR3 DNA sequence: TGTGCCAGCAGTGAATCACTAGCGGGGCCGGGAGAGCAGTACTTC. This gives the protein CASSESLAGPGEQYF.

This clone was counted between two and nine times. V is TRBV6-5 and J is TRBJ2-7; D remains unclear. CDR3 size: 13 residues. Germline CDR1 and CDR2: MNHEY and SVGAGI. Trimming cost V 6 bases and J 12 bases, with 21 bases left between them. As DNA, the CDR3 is TGTGCCAGCAGCCGCGATTCGGCGGAAGACCCGTACTTC. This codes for CASSRDSAEDPYF.

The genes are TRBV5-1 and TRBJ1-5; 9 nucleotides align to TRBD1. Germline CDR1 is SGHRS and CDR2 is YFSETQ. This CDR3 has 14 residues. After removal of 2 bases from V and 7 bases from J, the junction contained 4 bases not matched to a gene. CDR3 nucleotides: TGCGCCAGCAGCTTACAGGGGGCAGGGCAGCCCCAGCATTTT. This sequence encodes CASSLQGAGQPQHF.

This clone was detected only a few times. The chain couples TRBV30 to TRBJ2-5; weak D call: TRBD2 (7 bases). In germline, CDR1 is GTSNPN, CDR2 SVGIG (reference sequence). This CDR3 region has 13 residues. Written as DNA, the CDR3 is TGTGCTCGAGGAGGGGGGGTGGAAGAGACCCAGTACTTC. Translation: CARGGGVEETQYF.

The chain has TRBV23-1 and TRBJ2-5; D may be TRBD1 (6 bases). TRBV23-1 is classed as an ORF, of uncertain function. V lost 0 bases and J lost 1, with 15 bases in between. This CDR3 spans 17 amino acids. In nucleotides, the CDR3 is TGCGCCAGCAGTCAATCCTCCCGAGGGACATCCCAAGAGACCCAGTACTTC. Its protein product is CASSQSSRGTSQETQYF.

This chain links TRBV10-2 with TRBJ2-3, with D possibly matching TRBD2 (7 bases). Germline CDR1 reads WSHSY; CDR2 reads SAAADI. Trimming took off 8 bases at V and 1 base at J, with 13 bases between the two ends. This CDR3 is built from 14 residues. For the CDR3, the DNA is TGCGCCAGCTCTGGGGGGGGGCGCACAGATACGCAGTATTTT. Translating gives CASSGGGRTDTQYF.

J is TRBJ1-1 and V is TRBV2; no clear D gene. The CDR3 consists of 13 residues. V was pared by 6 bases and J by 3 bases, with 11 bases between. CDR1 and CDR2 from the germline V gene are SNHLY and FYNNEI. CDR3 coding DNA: TGTGCCAGCAGCAGACACGTGGACACTGAAGCTTTCTTT. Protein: CASSRHVDTEAFF.

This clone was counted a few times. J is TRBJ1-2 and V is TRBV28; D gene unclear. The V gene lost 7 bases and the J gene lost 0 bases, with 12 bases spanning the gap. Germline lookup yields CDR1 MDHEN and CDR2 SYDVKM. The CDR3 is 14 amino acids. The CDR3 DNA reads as TGTGCCAGCACTCAACAGTACCCTAACTATGGCTACACCTTC. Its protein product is CASTQQYPNYGYTF.

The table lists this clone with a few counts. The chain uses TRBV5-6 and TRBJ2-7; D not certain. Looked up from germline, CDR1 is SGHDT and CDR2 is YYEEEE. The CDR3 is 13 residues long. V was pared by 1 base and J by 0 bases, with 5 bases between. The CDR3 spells CASSLIISYEQYF. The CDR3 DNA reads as TGTGCCAGCAGCTTGATCATCTCCTACGAGCAGTACTTC.

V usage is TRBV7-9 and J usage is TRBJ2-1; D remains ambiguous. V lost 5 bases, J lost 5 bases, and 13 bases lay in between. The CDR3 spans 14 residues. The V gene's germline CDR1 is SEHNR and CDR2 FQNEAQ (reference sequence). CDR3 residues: CASSPRALNNEQFF. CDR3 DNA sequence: TGTGCCAGCAGCCCCAGAGCGCTAAACAATGAGCAGTTCTTC.

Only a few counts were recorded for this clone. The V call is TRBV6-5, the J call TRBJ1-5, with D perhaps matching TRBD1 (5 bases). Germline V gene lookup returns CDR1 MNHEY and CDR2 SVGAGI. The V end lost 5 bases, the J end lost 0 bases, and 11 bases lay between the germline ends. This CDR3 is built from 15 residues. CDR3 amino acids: CASSPGGNSNQPQHF. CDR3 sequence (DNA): TGTGCCAGCAGTCCCGGGGGAAATAGCAATCAGCCCCAGCATTTT.

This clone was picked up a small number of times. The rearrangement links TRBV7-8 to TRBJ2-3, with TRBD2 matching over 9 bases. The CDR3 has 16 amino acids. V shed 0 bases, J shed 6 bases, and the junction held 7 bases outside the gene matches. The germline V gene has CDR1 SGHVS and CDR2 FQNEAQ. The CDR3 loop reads CASSLARGRGGDTQYF. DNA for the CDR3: TGTGCCAGCAGCTTAGCACGCGGGAGGGGAGGCGATACGCAGTATTTT.

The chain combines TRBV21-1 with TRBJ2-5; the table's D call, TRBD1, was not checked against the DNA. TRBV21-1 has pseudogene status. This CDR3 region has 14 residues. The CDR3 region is CARMQGAAEETQYF. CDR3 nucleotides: TGTGCCAGGATGCAGGGGGCGGCGGAAGAGACCCAGTACTTC.

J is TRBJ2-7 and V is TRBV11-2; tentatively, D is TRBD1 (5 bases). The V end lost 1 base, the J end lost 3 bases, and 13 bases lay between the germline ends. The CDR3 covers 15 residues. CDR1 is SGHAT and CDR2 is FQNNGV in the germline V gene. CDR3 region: CASSLGAGIDYEQYF. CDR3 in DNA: TGTGCCAGCAGCTTAGGGGCAGGGATCGACTACGAGCAGTACTTC.

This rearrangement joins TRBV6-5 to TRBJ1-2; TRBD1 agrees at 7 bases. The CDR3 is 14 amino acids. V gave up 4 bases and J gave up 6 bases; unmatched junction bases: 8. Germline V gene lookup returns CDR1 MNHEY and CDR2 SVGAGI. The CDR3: CASSSDDRVNGYTF. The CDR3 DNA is TGTGCCAGCAGTTCCGACGACAGGGTTAATGGCTACACCTTC.

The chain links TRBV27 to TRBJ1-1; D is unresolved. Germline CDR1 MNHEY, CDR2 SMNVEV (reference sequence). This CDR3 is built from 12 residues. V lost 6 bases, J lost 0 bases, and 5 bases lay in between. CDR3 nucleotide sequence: TGTGCCAGCAGGCGATTGAACACTGAAGCTTTCTTT. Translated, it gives CASRRLNTEAFF.

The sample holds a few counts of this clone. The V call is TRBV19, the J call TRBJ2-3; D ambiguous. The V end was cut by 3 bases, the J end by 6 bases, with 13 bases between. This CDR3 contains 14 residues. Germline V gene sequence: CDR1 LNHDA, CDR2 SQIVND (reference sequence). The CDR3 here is CASSIVLEADTQYF. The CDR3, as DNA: TGTGCCAGTAGTATCGTCCTAGAAGCGGATACGCAGTATTTT.